Presented here are 20 T cell receptor beta chains from one specimen sequenced in a study of blood T cells in healthy people across ages. Primers used in a second PCR of roughly 7 to 12 cycles were a sample-barcoded 5' primer and a J-beta primer mix. A single record per CDR3 protein comes from TCRdb applying MiXCR to the 5' RACE reads. Among about 1.5 million distinct CDR3 sequences, 40% to 45% were seen once, and the ten largest hold approximately 4.1%. The specimen was blood. The source is a woman between 18 and 29 years old in good health.

This clonotype was counted at least ten times. The chain joins TRBV7-9 to TRBJ2-7, with D hard to call. Trimming removed 6 bases from V and 1 base from J, with 13 bases in between. CDR1 and CDR2 from the germline V gene are SEHNR and FQNEAQ (reference sequence). CDR3 length equals 14 residues. The CDR3 coding sequence is TGTGCCAGCAGAGATGGGGTCAGATCCTACGAGCAGTACTTC. Translation gives CASRDGVRSYEQYF. The full variable domain, in which reference TRBV7-9 and TRBJ2-7 provide the parts outside the CDR3, is DTGVSQNPRHKITKRGQNVTFRCDPISEHNRLYWYRQTLGQGPEFLTYFQNEAQLEKSRLLSDRFSAERPKGSFSTLEIQRTEQGDSAMYLCASRDGVRSYEQYFGPGTRLTVT.

The J gene is TRBJ1-1, the V gene TRBV12-3 or TRBV12-4; 8 bases agree with TRBD1. V shed 5 bases, J shed 8 bases, and the junction held 13 bases outside the gene matches. The CDR3 sequence is 15 residues long. The CDR3 nucleotides are TGTGCCAGCAGTCCGGCCGGGACAGGATCGGGAGAAGCTTTCTTT. It codes for CASSPAGTGSGEAFF.

This clonotype was found many times. V is TRBV9 and J is TRBJ2-1, with 9 bases that match TRBD2. V lost 0 bases to trimming and J lost 6 bases; unmatched junction nucleotides: 7. The CDR3 has 16 residues. The germline V gene encodes CDR1 SGDLS and CDR2 YYNGEE. The CDR3 region has the DNA TGTGCCAGCAGCGTAGAAGCGGGAGGTGGTAGCAATGAGCAGTTCTTC. Translated: CASSVEAGGGSNEQFF.

The rearrangement uses TRBV30 and TRBJ2-4, with TRBD1 identical over 8 bases. Germline V gene sequence: CDR1 GTSNPN, CDR2 SVGIG (reference sequence). This CDR3 is 14 amino acids long. V lost 0 bases, J lost 13 bases, and 11 bases stayed unmatched. The DNA of the CDR3 is TGTGCCTGGAGTGTAGGGACAGGACTCAATGAGCAGTACTTC. It translates to CAWSVGTGLNEQYF.

The rearrangement links TRBV7-2 to TRBJ1-1; no definite D call. Germline CDR1 reads SGHTA; CDR2 reads FQGNSA. The CDR3 runs 12 residues. The V end lost 6 bases, the J end lost 3 bases, and 8 bases lay between the germline ends. The CDR3, as DNA: TGTGCCAGCAGGGACCGTTACACTGAAGCTTTCTTT. It translates to CASRDRYTEAFF.

V usage is TRBV11-2 and J usage is TRBJ2-6, with D perhaps being TRBD1 or TRBD2 (6 bases each). CDR1 and CDR2 from the germline V gene are SGHAT and FQNNGV. This CDR3 spans 18 amino acids. V was shortened by 3 bases and J by 4 bases, with 19 bases between the two germline ends. The CDR3 sequence is CASSFLFKGGNGANVLTF. The DNA of the CDR3 is TGTGCCAGCAGCTTCTTATTCAAGGGGGGAAACGGGGCCAACGTCCTGACTTTC.

V and J are TRBV4-2 and TRBJ2-5, with 13 nucleotides matching TRBD2. The DNA end is a closer match to TRBJ2-7, so the J assignment may be wrong. Germline CDR1 is LGHNA and CDR2 is YNFKEQ. CDR3 length: 19 amino acids. The CDR3 sequence is CASSQEIPRLAGGGYEQYF. CDR3 DNA sequence: TGTGCCAGCAGCCAAGAGATACCGCGACTAGCGGGAGGAGGCTACGAGCAGTACTTC.

This chain joins TRBV20-1 and TRBJ2-1, with a weak D call TRBD2 (5 bases). The ends were cut back, 6 bases at V and 4 bases at J, with 19 bases in the middle. Looked up from germline, CDR1 is DFQATT and CDR2 is SNEGSKA (reference sequence). The CDR3 consists of 15 residues. CDR3 DNA: TGCAGTGCGCCGAGTTTCCGGGATACTTACAATGAGCAGTTCTTC. Its translation is CSAPSFRDTYNEQFF.

This clonotype was detected ten times or more. The rearrangement uses TRBV4-3 and TRBJ2-1; TRBD2 matches 8 bases. The germline V gene has CDR1 LGHNA and CDR2 YSLEER. After removal of 1 base from V and 7 bases from J, the junction contained 6 bases not matched to a gene. CDR3 length equals 15 residues. The CDR3 DNA reads TGCGCCAGCAGCCAAGTGTTACTAGCGGTTAATGAGCAGTTCTTC. Amino acids: CASSQVLLAVNEQFF.

The rearrangement uses TRBV20-1 and TRBJ1-5, with a possible D match to TRBD1 (5 bases). This CDR3 region has 15 residues. V was cut by 2 bases and J by 0 bases, with 11 bases left in between. Per germline, CDR1 DFQATT and CDR2 SNEGSKA (reference sequence). In nucleotides, the CDR3 is TGCAGTGCTAGACCGACAGAATATAGCAATCAGCCCCAGCATTTT. Residues: CSARPTEYSNQPQHF.

This clonotype was seen only a few times. The V and J genes are TRBV12-3 or TRBV12-4 and TRBJ2-7; TRBD2 matches at 10 bases. This CDR3 spans 15 amino acids. With 3 bases clipped from V and 4 bases from J, the junction kept 6 bases outside the gene matches. The CDR3 region has the DNA TGTGCCAGCAGTTTCTCCCTAGCGGGAGTTTACGAGCAGTACTTC. It encodes CASSFSLAGVYEQYF.

The chain employs TRBV7-2 and TRBJ2-5; 7 bases map to TRBD1. From germline, CDR1 is SGHTA and CDR2 FQGNSA. V was clipped by 5 bases and J by 2 bases; unmatched bases: 11. CDR3 size: 16 residues. CDR3 sequence: CASSRGQLFQQETQYF. The CDR3 region has the DNA TGTGCCAGCAGCAGGGGACAGCTTTTTCAACAAGAGACCCAGTACTTC.

This sequence joins TRBV12-3 or TRBV12-4 and TRBJ2-7; D possibly corresponds to TRBD2 (6 bases). With 2 bases removed from V and 2 bases from J, the gap between germline ends came to 13 bases. CDR3 length equals 15 residues. The CDR3 here is CASSLRRGSTYEQYF. Here the CDR3 DNA reads TGTGCCAGCAGTTTAAGGCGGGGTTCGACCTACGAGCAGTACTTC.

This clonotype was recorded a few times. The CDR3 DNA reads as TGCAGTGCTAGAGGGTGGAGTGAAGACCTAAACTACGAGCAGTACTTC. This codes for CSARGWSEDLNYEQYF. The gene calls are TRBV20-1 and TRBJ2-7; D call uncertain. With 1 base removed from V and 3 bases from J, the gap between germline ends came to 19 bases. The CDR3 spans 16 residues. Per the germline V gene, CDR1 is DFQATT and CDR2 is SNEGSKA (reference sequence).

This chain links TRBV14 with TRBJ2-4; 11 bases agree with TRBD2. The CDR3 contains 17 residues. The V segment lost 2 bases and the J segment 4 bases; nucleotides outside the gene matches: 7. Germline CDR1 SGHDN, CDR2 FVKESK. The CDR3 loop reads CASSQLNSGRAKNIQYF. Here the CDR3 DNA reads TGTGCCAGCAGCCAATTAAATAGCGGGAGGGCGAAAAACATTCAGTACTTC.

The V call is TRBV14, the J call TRBJ1-4; D not resolved. This CDR3 region has 14 residues. Germline lookup yields CDR1 SGHDN and CDR2 FVKESK. V shed 1 base and J shed 8 bases, with 11 bases lying between them. CDR3 DNA: TGTGCCAGCAGCCAAGTGGACGGCTCCGAAAAACTGTTTTTT. Its protein product is CASSQVDGSEKLFF.

CDR3 protein: CASGPGQVLSPLHF. In DNA form, the CDR3 reads TGTGCCAGCGGGCCGGGACAGGTTCTTTCACCCCTCCACTTT. The rearrangement links TRBV7-2 to TRBJ1-6; TRBD1 matches at 8 bases. J gave up 9 bases and V 8 bases, and 9 bases lay outside the gene matches. Germline assignment: CDR1 SGHTA and CDR2 FQGNSA. The CDR3 runs to 14 residues.

This clonotype was observed a few times. This CDR3 reads CASRQPQWVKNIQYF. The CDR3 DNA is TGTGCCAGCAGACAACCTCAGTGGGTCAAAAACATTCAGTACTTC. The rearrangement links TRBV6-2 or TRBV6-3 to TRBJ2-4; D is uncertain. Germline V CDR1 and CDR2: MNHEY, SVGEGT. CDR3 size: 15 residues. The V end lost 6 bases, the J end lost 3 bases, and 15 bases lay between the germline ends.

V gene TRBV7-2 combines with J gene TRBJ2-7; 7 nucleotides agree with TRBD1. The ends lost 5 bases at V and 3 bases at J; junction bases unmatched: 10. Germline lookup yields CDR1 SGHTA and CDR2 FQGNSA. This CDR3 has 15 residues. The CDR3 sequence is CASSRGSTGDYEQYF. For the CDR3, the DNA is TGTGCCAGCAGCCGCGGATCCACAGGGGACTACGAGCAGTACTTC.

This clonotype was seen only a few times. The chain has TRBV12-3 or TRBV12-4 and TRBJ2-3, with TRBD2 matching 8 bases. The CDR3 totals 16 residues. Trimming removed 2 bases from V and 3 bases from J; junction bases left unmatched: 7. CDR3 in amino acids: CASSLSPGGVTDTQYF. CDR3 DNA sequence: TGTGCCAGCAGTTTATCCCCCGGGGGGGTAACAGATACGCAGTATTTT.